This T cell receptor (beta chain) appears in the sequencing data of a study of graft-versus-host responses after intestinal transplantation. The CDR3 is 16 amino acids. The V end lost 8 bases, the J end lost 1 base, and 17 bases lay between the germline ends. Germline CDR1 reads MGHDK; CDR2 reads SYGVNS. Repertoires were generated with immunoSEQ multiplex PCR, while TCRdb's copy carries only in-frame clones and drops some. Here the sample spans approximately 97,000 clones, 90% to 95% being singletons. In regard to this clone: Its target is unknown.

Study findings and constraints: Ileal or blood samples showed some GvH clones first, and such clones were also found in recipient marrow.

The rearrangement joins TRBV25-1 to TRBJ2-2; perhaps TRBD1 as D (6 bases). Specimen: unstimulated CD4+ T cells sorted from spleen or lymph node cells, collected before transplant. The clonotype was recovered from a human donor who was the organ donor for an intestinal transplant. CDR3 DNA: TGTGCCAGCTCCTTGCAGGGGTCGGGGAACACCGGGGAGCTGTTTTTT. This codes for CASSLQGSGNTGELFF.